The rows below give T cell receptor beta chains drawn from one sample of a study of T-cell reconstitution after alpha-beta-depleted transplantation in children. In TCRdb, the PCR reads were re-called with MiXCR into one record per CDR3 protein. This table has approximately 490,000 distinct CDR3 sequences, around 12% appearing once. This sample comprised PBMCs from the stem cell graft donor, obtained from the stem cell graft. The receptor set was obtained from a human donor who donated a stem cell graft to a child with combined immunodeficiency. Each CDR3 is given with its conserved first and last residue. The order of the fields is J gene, D gene, clone size, V gene, CDR3 DNA, CDR3 protein. D genes are given only for firm matches. For some rows the clone size is stated as once, few or many, or as a class when expanded; others skip it.

TRBJ2-7,-,-,TRBV29-1,TGCAGCGCTCGGCGGGACCACGAGCAGTACTTC,CSARRDHEQYF
TRBJ2-5,TRBD2,few,TRBV6-1,TGTGCCTCCAGACTAGCGGGAGAAATAGAGACCCAGTACTTC,CASRLAGEIETQYF
TRBJ2-4,TRBD1,many,TRBV24-1,TGTGCCACCAGTGACCCCAGCCGACAGGGAAACATTCAGTACTTC,CATSDPSRQGNIQYF
TRBJ1-4,-,-,TRBV12-3/TRBV12-4,TGTGCCAGCAGTTTCGGTGTTAAACTGTTTTTT,CASSFGVKLFF
TRBJ2-3,TRBD2,-,TRBV27,TGTGCCAGCGGGACTACGGGTTCTAATACGCAGTATTTT,CASGTTGSNTQYF
TRBJ1-6,-,-,TRBV4-3,TGCGCCAGCAGCCAAGATCTGAACAGAGATTCACCCCTCCACTTT,CASSQDLNRDSPLHF
TRBJ1-4,-,few,TRBV29-1,TGCAGCGTTGGGGGTAGGGCTAATGAAAAACTGTTTTTT,CSVGGRANEKLFF
TRBJ2-3,-,few,TRBV7-3,TGTGCCAGCAGCTTAACGGCGCCCGGCACAGATACGCAGTATTTT,CASSLTAPGTDTQYF
TRBJ2-3,TRBD2,-,TRBV7-6,TGTGCCAGCAGCTTAACGGGACTAGCGGGGGGGCCGTTCATGGATACGCAGTATTTT,CASSLTGLAGGPFMDTQYF
TRBJ2-7,-,-,TRBV4-3,TGCGCCAGCAGCCAAGATCGAGGTAGCACGGGCGAGCAGTACTTC,CASSQDRGSTGEQYF
TRBJ2-3,TRBD2,many,TRBV12-3/TRBV12-4,TGTGCCAGCACCAACGGGGGAGGGTCTGAGTATTTT,CASTNGGGSEYF
TRBJ2-2,TRBD2,few,TRBV12-3/TRBV12-4,TGTGCCAGCAGTTTTCCCTTCACTAGCGGGGACACCGGGGAGCTGTTTTTT,CASSFPFTSGDTGELFF
TRBJ2-2,TRBD1,few,TRBV9,TGTGCCAGCAGCCCACACTACAGGGGTATAACCGGGGAGCTGTTTTTT,CASSPHYRGITGELFF
TRBJ2-1,TRBD2,-,TRBV12-3/TRBV12-4,TGTGCCAGCAGTTTAGTTGGATGGGGGAGGGCTCACAATGAGCAGTTCTTC,CASSLVGWGRAHNEQFF
TRBJ2-3,-,many,TRBV5-1,TGCGCCAGCAGCCTGACCGAGGGGGATACGCAGTATTTT,CASSLTEGDTQYF
TRBJ2-2,-,few,TRBV19,TGTGCCAGTAGTATAGCTGGACGGAACACCGGGGAGCTGTTTTTT,CASSIAGRNTGELFF
TRBJ2-3,-,-,TRBV18,TGTGCCAGCTCACCCAGACAGTCTCCGGGCGCAGATACGCAGTATTTT,CASSPRQSPGADTQYF